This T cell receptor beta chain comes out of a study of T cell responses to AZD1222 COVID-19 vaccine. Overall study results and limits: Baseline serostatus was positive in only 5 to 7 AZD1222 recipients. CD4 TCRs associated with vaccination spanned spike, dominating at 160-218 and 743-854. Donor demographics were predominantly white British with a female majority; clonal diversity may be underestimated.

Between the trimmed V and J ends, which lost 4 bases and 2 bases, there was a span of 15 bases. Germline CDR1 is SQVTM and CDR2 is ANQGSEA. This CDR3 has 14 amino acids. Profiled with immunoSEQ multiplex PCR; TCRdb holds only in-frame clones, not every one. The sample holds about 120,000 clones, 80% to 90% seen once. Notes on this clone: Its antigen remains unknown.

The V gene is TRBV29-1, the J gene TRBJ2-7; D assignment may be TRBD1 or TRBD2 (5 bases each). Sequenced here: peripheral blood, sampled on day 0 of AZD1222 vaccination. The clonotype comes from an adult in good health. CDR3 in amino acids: CSVAGITGPYEQYF. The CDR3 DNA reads TGCAGCGTTGCCGGGATTACAGGCCCCTACGAGCAGTACTTC.